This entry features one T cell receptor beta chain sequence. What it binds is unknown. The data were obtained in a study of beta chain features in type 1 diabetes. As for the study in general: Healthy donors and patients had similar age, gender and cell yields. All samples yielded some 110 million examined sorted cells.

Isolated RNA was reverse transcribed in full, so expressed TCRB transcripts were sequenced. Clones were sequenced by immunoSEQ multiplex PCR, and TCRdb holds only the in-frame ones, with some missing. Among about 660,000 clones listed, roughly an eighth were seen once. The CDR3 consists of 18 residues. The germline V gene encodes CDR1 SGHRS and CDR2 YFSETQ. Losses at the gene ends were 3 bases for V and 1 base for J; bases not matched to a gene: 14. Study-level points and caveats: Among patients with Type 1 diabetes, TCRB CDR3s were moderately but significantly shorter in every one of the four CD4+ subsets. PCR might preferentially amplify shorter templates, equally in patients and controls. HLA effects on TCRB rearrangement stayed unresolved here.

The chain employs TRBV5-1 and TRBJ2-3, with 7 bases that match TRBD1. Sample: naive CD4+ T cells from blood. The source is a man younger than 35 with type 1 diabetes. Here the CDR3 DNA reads TGCGCCAGCAGCTGGGTGGGACAGCCTCAACCTGGCACAGATACGCAGTATTTT. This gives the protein CASSWVGQPQPGTDTQYF.